This TCR beta chain originates from a study of T cell responses to AZD1222 COVID-19 vaccine. Broader study findings: Among vaccine-associated CD4 TCRs, coverage spanned spike, with dominance at 160-218 and 743-854. Repertoires were obtained only post-peak T cell response. Once two AZD1222 doses were given, Spike-specific TCR breadth and depth went up.

Some clones are missing from TCRdb's copy, which holds only in-frame ones; the method was immunoSEQ multiplex PCR. Of approximately 100,000 clones in the sample, roughly 86% were seen once. In regard to this clone: As yet, its antigen is unknown.

The CDR3 has 18 residues. Trimming left V 2 bases short and J 0 bases short, with 17 bases between. Germline values: CDR1 LNHDA, CDR2 SQIVND (reference sequence). The chain combines TRBV19 with TRBJ1-5; D is unclear. The source is an adult who received the MenACWY meningococcal vaccine as a control. This specimen consisted of peripheral blood, obtained 28 days after the second dose of the MenACWY control vaccine. CDR3 sequence reads: CASSIRVLVSSSNQPQHF. CDR3 DNA: TGTGCCAGTAGTATAAGGGTATTGGTCAGCTCTAGCAATCAGCCCCAGCATTTT.